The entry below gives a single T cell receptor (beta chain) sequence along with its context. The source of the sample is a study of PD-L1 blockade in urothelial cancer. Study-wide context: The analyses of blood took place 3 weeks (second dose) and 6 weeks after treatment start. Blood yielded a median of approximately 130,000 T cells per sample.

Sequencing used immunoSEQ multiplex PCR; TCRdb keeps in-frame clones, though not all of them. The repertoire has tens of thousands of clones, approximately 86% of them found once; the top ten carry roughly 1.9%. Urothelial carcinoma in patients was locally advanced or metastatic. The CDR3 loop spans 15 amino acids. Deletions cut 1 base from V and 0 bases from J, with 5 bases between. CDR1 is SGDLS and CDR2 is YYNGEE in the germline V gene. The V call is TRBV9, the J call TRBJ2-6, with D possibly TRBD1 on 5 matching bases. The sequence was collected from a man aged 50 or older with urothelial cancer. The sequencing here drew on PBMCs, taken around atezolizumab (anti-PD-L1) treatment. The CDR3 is CASSVQGSGANVLTF. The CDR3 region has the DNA TGTGCCAGCAGCGTACAGGGCTCTGGGGCCAACGTCCTGACTTTC.